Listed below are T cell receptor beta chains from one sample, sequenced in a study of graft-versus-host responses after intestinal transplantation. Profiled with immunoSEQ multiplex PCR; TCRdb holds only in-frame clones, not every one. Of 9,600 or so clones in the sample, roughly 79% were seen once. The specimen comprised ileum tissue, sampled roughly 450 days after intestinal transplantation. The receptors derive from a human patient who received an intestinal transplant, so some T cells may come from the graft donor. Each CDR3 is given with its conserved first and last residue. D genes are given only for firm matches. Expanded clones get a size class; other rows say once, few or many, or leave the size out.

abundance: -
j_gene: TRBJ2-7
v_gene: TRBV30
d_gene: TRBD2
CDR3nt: TGTGCCTGGGGCCGGGGGGGCCGGGAGCAGTACTTC
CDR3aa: CAWGRGGREQYF

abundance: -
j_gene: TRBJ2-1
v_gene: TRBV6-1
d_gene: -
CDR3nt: TGTGCCAGCAGTGAATTATGGGGGGCCGGGATTTACAATGAGCAGTTCTTC
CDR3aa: CASSELWGAGIYNEQFF

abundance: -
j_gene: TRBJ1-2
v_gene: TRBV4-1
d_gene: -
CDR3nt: TGCGCCAGCAGCCATAAAAGGCGGGCGCCCGGGACACCTAACTATGGCTACACCTTC
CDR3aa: CASSHKRRAPGTPNYGYTF

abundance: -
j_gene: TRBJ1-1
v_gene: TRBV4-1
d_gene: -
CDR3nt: TGCGCCAGCAGCCGGAACAGCGCCCGGGACACTGAAGCTTTCTTT
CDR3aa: CASSRNSARDTEAFF

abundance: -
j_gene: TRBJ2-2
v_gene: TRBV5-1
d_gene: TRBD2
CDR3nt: TGCGCCACCTCTACGACTAGCCCGAGGACCGGGGAGCTGTTTTTT
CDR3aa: CATSTTSPRTGELFF

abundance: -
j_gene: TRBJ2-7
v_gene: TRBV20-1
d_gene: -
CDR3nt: TGCAGTGCTAGAGATTTCGGCGAGCAGTACTTC
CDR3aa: CSARDFGEQYF

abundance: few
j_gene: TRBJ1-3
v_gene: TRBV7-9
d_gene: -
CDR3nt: TGTGCCAGCAGATCTCCAGGGAGCTCTGGAAACACCATATATTTT
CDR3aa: CASRSPGSSGNTIYF

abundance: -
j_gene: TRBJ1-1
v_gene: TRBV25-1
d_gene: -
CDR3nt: TGTGCCAGCCGAGAAGGGGCCACTGAAGCTTTCTTT
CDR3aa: CASREGATEAFF

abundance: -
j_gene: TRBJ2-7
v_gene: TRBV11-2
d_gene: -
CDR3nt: TGTGCCAGCAGCTTAGAACGCCGCGAGCAGTACTTC
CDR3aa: CASSLERREQYF

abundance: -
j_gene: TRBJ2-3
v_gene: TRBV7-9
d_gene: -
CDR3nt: TGTGCCAGCAGCCATACCGTATGGGCAGATACGCAGTATTTT
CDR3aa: CASSHTVWADTQYF

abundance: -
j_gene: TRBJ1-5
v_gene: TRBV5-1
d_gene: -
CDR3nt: TGCGCCAGCAGCTTGGCGGGACACAGCCTTCGGCAGCCCCAGCATTTT
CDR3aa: CASSLAGHSLRQPQHF

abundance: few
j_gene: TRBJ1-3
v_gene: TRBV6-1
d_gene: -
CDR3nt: TGTGCCAGCAGTCAAAGGACAGATGAGGGCACCATATATTTT
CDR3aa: CASSQRTDEGTIYF

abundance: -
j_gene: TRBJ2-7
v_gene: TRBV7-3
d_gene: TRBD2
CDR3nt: TGTGCCAGCAGCTTACGGCTAGAACTAGCGGGGAAGACCTACGAGCAGTACTTC
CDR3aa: CASSLRLELAGKTYEQYF

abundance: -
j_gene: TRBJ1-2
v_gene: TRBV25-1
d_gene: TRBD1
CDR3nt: TGTGCCAGCAGTGAAAAGGGGGCCAGGGGGGCGGTAAAGAATGGCTACACCTTC
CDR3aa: CASSEKGARGAVKNGYTF

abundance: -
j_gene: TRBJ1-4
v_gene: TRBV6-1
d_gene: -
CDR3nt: TGTGCCAGCAGTGAGGGGAAACAGTACAATGAAAAACTGTTTTTT
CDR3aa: CASSEGKQYNEKLFF

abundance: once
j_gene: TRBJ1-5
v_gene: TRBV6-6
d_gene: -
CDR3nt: TGTGCCAGCAGTTACGGGCAGGGAGGCAATCAGCCCCAGCATTTT
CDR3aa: CASSYGQGGNQPQHF

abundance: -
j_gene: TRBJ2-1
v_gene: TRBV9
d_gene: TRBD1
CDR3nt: TGTGCCAGCAGCGTCCCGACAGGGGAGGCATACAATGAGCAGTTCTTC
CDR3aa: CASSVPTGEAYNEQFF

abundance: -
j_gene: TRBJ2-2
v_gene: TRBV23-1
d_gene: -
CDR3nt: TGCGCCAGCACCTCCTCAGGGCCCGCCGGGGAGCTGTTTTTT
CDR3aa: CASTSSGPAGELFF

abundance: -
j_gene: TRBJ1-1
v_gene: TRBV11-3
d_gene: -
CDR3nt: TGTGCCAGCAGCTTTCTGACCCTTTTGAACACTGAAGCTTTCTTT
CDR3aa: CASSFLTLLNTEAFF

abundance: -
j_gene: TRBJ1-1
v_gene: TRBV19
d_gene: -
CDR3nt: TGTGCCAGTAGTTTTCCAATGAGAGGGTACACTGAAGCTTTCTTT
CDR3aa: CASSFPMRGYTEAFF

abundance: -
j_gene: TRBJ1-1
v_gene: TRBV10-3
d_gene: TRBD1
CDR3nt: TGTGCCATCAGTGAGGCTGTGGGACAGGGGGGGATGAACACTGAAGCTTTCTTT
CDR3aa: CAISEAVGQGGMNTEAFF

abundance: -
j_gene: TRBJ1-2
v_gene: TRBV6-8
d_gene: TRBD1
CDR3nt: TGTGCCAGTGCGACAGGGTTCGGCTATGGCTACACCTTC
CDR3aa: CASATGFGYGYTF

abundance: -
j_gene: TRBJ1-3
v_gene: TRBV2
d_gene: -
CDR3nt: TGTGCCAGCCGGACACTGCCTGGAAACACCATATATTTT
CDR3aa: CASRTLPGNTIYF

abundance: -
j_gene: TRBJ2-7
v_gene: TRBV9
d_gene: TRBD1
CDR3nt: TGTGCCAGCAGCGTAGATCCAGGGGGCCCCTACGAGCAGTACTTC
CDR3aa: CASSVDPGGPYEQYF

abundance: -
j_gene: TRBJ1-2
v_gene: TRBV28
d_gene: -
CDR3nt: TGTGCCAGCAGTTACCCGGATGGCTACACCTTC
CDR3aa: CASSYPDGYTF

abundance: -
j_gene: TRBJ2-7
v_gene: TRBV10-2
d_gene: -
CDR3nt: TGCGCCCGCAGCCCACCCGGTTCCGAGCAGTACTTC
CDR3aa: CARSPPGSEQYF

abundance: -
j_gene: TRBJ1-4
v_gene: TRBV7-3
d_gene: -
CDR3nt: TGTGCCAGCAGCTTAACCATCGGGGAAAAACTGTTTTTT
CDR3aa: CASSLTIGEKLFF

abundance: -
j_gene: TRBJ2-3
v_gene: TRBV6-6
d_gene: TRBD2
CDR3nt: TGTGCCAGCAGTTCCGGACTAGCGGGGAAAACAGATACGCAGTATTTT
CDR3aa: CASSSGLAGKTDTQYF

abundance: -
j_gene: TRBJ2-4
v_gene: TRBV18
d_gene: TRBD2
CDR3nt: TGTGCCAGCTCACCACCCGGACTAGCGGGGGGGGAAGGAGCCAAAAACATTCAGTACTTC
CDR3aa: CASSPPGLAGGEGAKNIQYF

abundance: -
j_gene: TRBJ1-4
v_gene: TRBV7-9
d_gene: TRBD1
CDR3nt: TGTGCCAGCAGCTTCGGCAGGGGGCTTGAAAAACTGTTTTTT
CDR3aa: CASSFGRGLEKLFF

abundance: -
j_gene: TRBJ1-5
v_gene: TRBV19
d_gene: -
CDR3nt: TGTGCCAGTAGTCCGATAACAGGGAATCAGCCCCAGCATTTT
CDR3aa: CASSPITGNQPQHF

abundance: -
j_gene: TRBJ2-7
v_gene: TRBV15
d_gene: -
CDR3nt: TGTGCCACCAGCAGGGGCCGGACTGTCGGGGCCGAGCAGTACTTC
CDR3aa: CATSRGRTVGAEQYF

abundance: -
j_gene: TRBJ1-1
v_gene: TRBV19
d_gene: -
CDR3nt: TGTGCCAGTAGTTCTACAGTGAACACTGAAGCTTTCTTT
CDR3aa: CASSSTVNTEAFF

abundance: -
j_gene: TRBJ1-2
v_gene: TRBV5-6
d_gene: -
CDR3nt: TGTGCCAGCAGCTTGATGGAGACAGGCGGCTACACCTTC
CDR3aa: CASSLMETGGYTF

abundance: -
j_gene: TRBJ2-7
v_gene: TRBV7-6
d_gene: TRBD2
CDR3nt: TGTGCCAGCAGCTTAGAGACTAGCGGGGCAGCTCACGAGCAGTACTTC
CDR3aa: CASSLETSGAAHEQYF

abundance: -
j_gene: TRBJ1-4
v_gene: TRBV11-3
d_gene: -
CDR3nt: TGTGCCAGCAGCTCCACTGACAGTTATCCTGAAAAACTGTTTTTT
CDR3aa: CASSSTDSYPEKLFF

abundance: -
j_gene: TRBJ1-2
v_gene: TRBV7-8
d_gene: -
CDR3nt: TGTGCCAGCAGCTCTAACAGGGACGATTATGGCTACACCTTC
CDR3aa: CASSSNRDDYGYTF

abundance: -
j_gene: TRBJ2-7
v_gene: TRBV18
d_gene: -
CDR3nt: TGTGCCAGCTCCGGGACGCAAGCCTACGAGCAGTACTTC
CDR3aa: CASSGTQAYEQYF

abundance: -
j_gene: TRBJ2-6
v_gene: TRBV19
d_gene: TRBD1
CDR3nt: TGTGCCAGTATCTCGAGTTGGGACAGGTCGTACATACCCTCTGGGGCCAACGTCCTGACTTTC
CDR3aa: CASISSWDRSYIPSGANVLTF

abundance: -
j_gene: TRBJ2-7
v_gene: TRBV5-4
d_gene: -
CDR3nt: TGTGCCAGCAGCTTTGTGACAGAAGACGAGCAGTACTTC
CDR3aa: CASSFVTEDEQYF

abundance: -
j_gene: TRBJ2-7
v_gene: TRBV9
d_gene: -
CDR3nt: TGTGCCAGCGGGGGGCAAGACTACGAGCAGTACTTC
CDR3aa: CASGGQDYEQYF

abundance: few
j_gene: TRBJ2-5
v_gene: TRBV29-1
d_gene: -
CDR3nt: TGCAGCGTTACCCAGGGGTTGCAAGAGACCCAGTACTTC
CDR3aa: CSVTQGLQETQYF

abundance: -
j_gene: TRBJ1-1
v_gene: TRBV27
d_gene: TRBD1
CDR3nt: TGTGCCAGCAGTTTATCCCCGGGTCAGGGGGGATATGGATCCAACACTGAAGCTTTCTTT
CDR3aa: CASSLSPGQGGYGSNTEAFF

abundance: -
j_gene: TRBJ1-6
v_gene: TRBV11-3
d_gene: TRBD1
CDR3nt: TGTGCCAGCAGCTTGCGACAGGGGGGAGATTCACCCCTCCACTTT
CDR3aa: CASSLRQGGDSPLHF

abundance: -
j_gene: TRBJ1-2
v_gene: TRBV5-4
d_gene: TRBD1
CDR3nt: TGTGCCAGCAGCCTAGGACAGGGACGTAGCTATGGCTACACCTTC
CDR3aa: CASSLGQGRSYGYTF

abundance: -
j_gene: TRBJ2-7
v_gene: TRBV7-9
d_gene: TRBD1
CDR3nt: TGTGCCAGCAGCTTAGTACCGGGACAGGGTGACTACGAGCAGTACTTC
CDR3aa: CASSLVPGQGDYEQYF

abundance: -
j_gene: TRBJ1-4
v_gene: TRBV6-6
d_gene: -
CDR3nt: TGTGCCAGCACCAGGAGTGGTGCAACTAATGAAAAACTGTTTTTT
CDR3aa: CASTRSGATNEKLFF

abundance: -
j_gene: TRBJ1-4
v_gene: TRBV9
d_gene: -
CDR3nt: TGTGCCAGCAGCTCCTCCGCCTCCGGGAATGAAAAACTGTTTTTT
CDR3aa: CASSSSASGNEKLFF